The clone carrying this T cell receptor beta chain has just a few counts. The time point was: pre-sensitization, week 0. The treatment was: therapeutic diphenylcyclopropenone sensitization with weekly scalp DPC. The data derive from a study of human T cells and chemical hapten exposure. Study as a whole: 0.01% DPC was applied to the upper back in patch tests, which were read at 6 days. How much TCR each sample yielded varied, mostly because pooled library volumes differed slightly.

Via MiXCR, TCRdb re-called the RACE reads, giving one row per CDR3 protein. This sample has about 380,000 distinct CDR3 sequences, with 5.1% found just once. Sequenced here: whole blood, sampled in connection with sensitization to the hapten diphenylcyclopropenone (DPC). The source of this sequence is a woman aged 50 to 65 with alopecia areata. Some clones in this sample may be carry-over from other donors' samples.

The DNA for the CDR3 is TGTGCCAGCAGGCACAGGGGGGAGTATGGCTACACCTTC. Its translation: CASRHRGEYGYTF. The chain is built from TRBV6-1 and TRBJ1-2; 8 nucleotides line up with TRBD1. Per the germline V gene, CDR1 is MNHNS and CDR2 is SASEGT. V lost 6 bases and J lost 5; bases outside the gene matches: 5. CDR3 length equals 13 residues.